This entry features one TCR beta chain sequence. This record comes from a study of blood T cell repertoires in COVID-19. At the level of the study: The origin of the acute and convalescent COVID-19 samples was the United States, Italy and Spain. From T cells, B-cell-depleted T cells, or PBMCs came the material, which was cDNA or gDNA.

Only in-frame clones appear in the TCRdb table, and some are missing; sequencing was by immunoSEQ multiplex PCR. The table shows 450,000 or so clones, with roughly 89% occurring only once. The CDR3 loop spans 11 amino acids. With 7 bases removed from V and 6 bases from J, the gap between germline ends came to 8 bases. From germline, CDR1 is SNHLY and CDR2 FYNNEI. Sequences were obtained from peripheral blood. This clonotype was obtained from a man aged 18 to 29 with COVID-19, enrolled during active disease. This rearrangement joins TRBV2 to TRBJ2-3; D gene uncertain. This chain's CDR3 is CASNSVDTQYF. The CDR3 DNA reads TGTGCCAGCAACAGTGTTGATACGCAGTATTTT.